The TCR beta chain under discussion was sequenced for a study of T-cell memory formation after mild COVID-19. Looking at the study overall: The two donors had largely donor-specific TCR clusters. General study results and limits: Day 15 to 85 contracting clones showed balanced CD4/CD8; day 15 to 37 expanders favored CD4+. Cross-reactive memory apparently joined, as some responding clones appeared in pre-infection memory.

At least ten counts were recorded for this clonotype. Its antigen is unidentified. 5'RACE primed at constant segments yielded TCR alpha and TCR beta cDNA libraries bearing sample barcodes and UMIs. Each CDR3 protein gets one entry after TCRdb re-called the 5' RACE reads with MiXCR. The sample yields about 290,000 distinct CDR3 sequences, more than 15% seen once. V dropped 4 bases and J dropped 6; count of bases not matched to a gene: 6. This CDR3 has 13 amino acids. Germline CDR1 and CDR2: MNHNS and SASEGT. The chain recombines TRBV6-1 with TRBJ2-7; 7 bases agree with TRBD1. Sequencing was carried out using PBMCs or a T cell subset sorted from them (not recorded which). The clonotype comes from a man between 18 and 35 years old who had mild COVID-19 (a few samples of this study predate the infection). Cell type and time point are not known. In DNA, the CDR3 is TGTGCCAGCAGTGCAGCGACAGGGTCCGAGCAGTACTTC. This encodes CASSAATGSEQYF.